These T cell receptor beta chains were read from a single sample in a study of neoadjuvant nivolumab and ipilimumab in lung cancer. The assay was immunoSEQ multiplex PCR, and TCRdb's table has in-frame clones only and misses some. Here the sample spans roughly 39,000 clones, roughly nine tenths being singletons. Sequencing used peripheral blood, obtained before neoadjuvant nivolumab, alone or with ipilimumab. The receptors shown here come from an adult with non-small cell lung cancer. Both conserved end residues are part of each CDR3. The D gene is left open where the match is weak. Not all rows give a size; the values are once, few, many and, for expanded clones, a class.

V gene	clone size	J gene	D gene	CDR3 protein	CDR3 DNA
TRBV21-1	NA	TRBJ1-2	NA	CASSKPRPTGLSGYTF	TGTGCCAGCAGCAAACCCCGCCCGACAGGGCTGTCTGGCTACACCTTC
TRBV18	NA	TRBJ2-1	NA	CASSQNSGYNEQFF	TGTGCCAGCTCTCAGAACTCGGGATACAATGAGCAGTTCTTC
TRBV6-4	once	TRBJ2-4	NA	CATRTVIQYF	TGTGCCACCCGGACGGTCATTCAGTACTTC
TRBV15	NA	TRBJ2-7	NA	CATSSPISYEQYF	TGTGCCACCAGCAGCCCAATTTCCTACGAGCAGTACTTC
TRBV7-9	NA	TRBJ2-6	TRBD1	CASSLGTGGAGANVLTF	TGTGCCAGCAGTCTAGGGACAGGGGGCGCTGGGGCCAACGTCCTGACTTTC
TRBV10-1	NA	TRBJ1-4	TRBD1	CASSESGQGSEKLFF	TGCGCCAGCAGTGAGTCCGGACAGGGAAGTGAAAAACTGTTTTTT
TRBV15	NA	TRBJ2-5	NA	CATSREFGTSLTQYF	TGTGCCACCAGCAGAGAATTCGGGACTTCCTTAACCCAGTACTTC
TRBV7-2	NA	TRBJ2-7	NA	CASSFFITSNEQYF	TGTGCCAGCAGCTTCTTTATAACTAGTAACGAGCAGTACTTC
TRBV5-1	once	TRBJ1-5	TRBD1	CASSPGTEGQPQHF	TGCGCCAGCAGCCCCGGGACAGAGGGGCAGCCCCAGCATTTT
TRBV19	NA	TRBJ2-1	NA	CASSIFVNEQFF	TGTGCCAGTAGTATATTCGTAAATGAGCAGTTCTTC
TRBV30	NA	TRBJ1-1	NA	CAWSVLNRGTEAFF	TGTGCCTGGAGTGTACTTAACCGAGGCACTGAAGCTTTCTTT
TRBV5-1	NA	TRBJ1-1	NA	CASSLGQPLRAFF	TGCGCCAGCAGCTTGGGGCAGCCGTTGAGGGCTTTCTTT
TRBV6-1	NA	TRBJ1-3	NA	CASPRPSGNTIYF	TGTGCCAGTCCGAGACCCTCTGGAAACACCATATATTTT
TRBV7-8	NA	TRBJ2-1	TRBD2	CASSSGREGRYGQFF	TGTGCCAGCAGCTCAGGGCGGGAGGGCCGATATGGGCAGTTCTTC
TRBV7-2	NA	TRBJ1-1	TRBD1	CASSFRTGRDTEAFF	TGTGCCAGCAGCTTTAGGACAGGTAGGGACACTGAAGCTTTCTTT
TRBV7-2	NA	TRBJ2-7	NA	CASKEWDQQSEQYF	TGTGCCAGCAAGGAGTGGGACCAGCAATCCGAGCAGTACTTC
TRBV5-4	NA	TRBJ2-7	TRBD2	CASSLGLAGRNEQYF	TGTGCCAGCAGCTTGGGACTAGCGGGTAGGAACGAGCAGTACTTC
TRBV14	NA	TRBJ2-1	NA	CASSHDLGPFYNEQFF	TGTGCCAGCAGCCATGACTTGGGACCGTTTTACAATGAGCAGTTCTTC
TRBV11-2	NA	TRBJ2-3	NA	CASSPNTGAGDTQYF	TGTGCCAGCAGCCCTAATACAGGGGCGGGGGATACGCAGTATTTT
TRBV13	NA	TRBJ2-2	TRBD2	CASSETSGSTGELFF	TGTGCCAGCAGCGAGACTAGCGGGAGCACCGGGGAGCTGTTTTTT
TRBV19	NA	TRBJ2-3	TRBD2	CASSTGLAGFTDTQYF	TGTGCCAGTAGTACTGGACTAGCGGGGTTCACAGATACGCAGTATTTT
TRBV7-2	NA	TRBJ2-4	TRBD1	CASSLGRDSTIQYF	TGTGCCAGCAGCTTAGGCCGGGACAGTACCATTCAGTACTTC
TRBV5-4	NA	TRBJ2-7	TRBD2	CASSLDMAGDEQYF	TGTGCCAGCAGCTTGGATATGGCGGGAGACGAGCAGTACTTC
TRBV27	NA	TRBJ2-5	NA	CASSPALGETQYF	TGTGCCAGCAGTCCGGCGTTGGGAGAGACCCAGTACTTC